This passage covers 26 T cell receptor beta chains from one sample sequenced in a study of identical twins. TCRdb recomputed calls from the 5' RACE reads with MiXCR, one row per CDR3 protein. The sample lists some 790,000 distinct CDR3 sequences; about 20% were seen once. Another study also made use of these data, one on T cells expressing NK-cell markers.

Specimen: PBMCs. The source of these receptors is a woman aged 18-29 years in good health.

This clonotype occurred a few times. The genes are TRBV6-5 and TRBJ1-5; D gene ambiguous. The germline V and J ends were trimmed by 6 bases and 3 bases, with 9 bases remaining between them. The CDR3 runs 13 residues. Germline CDR1 and CDR2: MNHEY and SVGAGI. DNA of the CDR3: TGTGCCAGCAGCTACCAGCTCAATCAGCCCCAGCATTTT. Translated, it gives CASSYQLNQPQHF.

This rearrangement joins TRBV27 to TRBJ1-2, with TRBD1 matching over 7 bases. Germline CDR1 is MNHEY and CDR2 is SMNVEV (reference sequence). The CDR3 is made up of 15 amino acids. With 2 bases clipped from V and 4 bases from J, the junction kept 7 bases outside the gene matches. The CDR3 region is CASSLTGERTYGYTF. The CDR3 bases are TGTGCCAGCAGTTTAACAGGGGAAAGGACCTATGGCTACACCTTC.

There are a few counts of this clonotype. The rearrangement uses TRBV20-1 and TRBJ2-2; 8 bases map to TRBD1. V trimming: 1 base; J trimming: 7 bases; junction bases outside the gene matches: 5. The CDR3 totals 14 residues. Germline assignment: CDR1 DFQATT and CDR2 SNEGSKA (reference sequence). CDR3: CSARAGQADGELFF. The CDR3 DNA reads TGCAGTGCTAGAGCGGGACAGGCGGACGGGGAGCTGTTTTTT.

This clonotype has just a few counts. This rearrangement joins TRBV6-6 to TRBJ2-7; D not resolved. The CDR3 is 13 residues long. CDR1 is MNHNY and CDR2 is SVGAGI in the germline V gene (reference sequence). The V gene lost 0 bases and the J gene lost 7 bases, with 10 bases spanning the gap. The CDR3 region has the DNA TGTGCCAGCAGTTACTCGACGCGTGATGAGCAGTACTTC. The encoded protein is CASSYSTRDEQYF.

This sequence joins TRBV20-1 and TRBJ2-3, with D possibly being TRBD2 (6 bases). Germline V gene lookup returns CDR1 DFQATT and CDR2 SNEGSKA (reference sequence). The CDR3 has 14 amino acids. Trimming removed 7 bases from V and 2 bases from J, with 16 bases in between. In DNA, the CDR3 is TGCAGTGTACCCCCTCCGGGGGACACAGATACGCAGTATTTT. This codes for CSVPPPGDTDTQYF.

The chain has TRBV7-2 and TRBJ1-1; D ambiguous. This CDR3 has 15 amino acids. V was pared by 0 bases and J by 0 bases, with 8 bases between. Germline V gene sequence: CDR1 SGHTA, CDR2 FQGNSA. CDR3 sequence: CASSLAEGMNTEAFF. Written as DNA, the CDR3 is TGTGCCAGCAGCTTAGCGGAAGGGATGAACACTGAAGCTTTCTTT.

This clonotype was detected a few times. The CDR3 protein is CASSQQGGEGYEQYF. For the CDR3, the DNA is TGTGCCAGCAGCCAACAAGGGGGCGAGGGATACGAGCAGTACTTC. The chain carries TRBV3-1 and TRBJ2-7; 7 nucleotides align to TRBD1. V was clipped by 2 bases and J by 4 bases; unmatched bases: 8. This CDR3 region has 15 residues. Germline V gene sequence: CDR1 LGHDT, CDR2 YNNKEL (reference sequence).

The chain uses TRBV7-2 and TRBJ2-5; D is possibly TRBD1 (7 bases). Trimming removed 2 bases from V and 7 bases from J, with 17 bases in between. The CDR3 has 15 amino acids. Germline V CDR1 and CDR2: SGHTA, FQGNSA. The CDR3 loop is CASSLRAGGFGTQYF. The CDR3 DNA is TGTGCCAGCAGCTTACGGGCAGGGGGGTTTGGGACCCAGTACTTC.

The V and J genes are TRBV27 and TRBJ2-7; 11 bases are shared with TRBD2. Trimming cost V 3 bases and J 2 bases; bases outside gene matches: 9. CDR3 length equals 17 residues. The germline V gene encodes CDR1 MNHEY and CDR2 SMNVEV (reference sequence). The CDR3 DNA is TGTGCCAGCAGTTTCGTTGGAGGGACTAGCGGTGCCTACGAGCAGTACTTC. Protein product: CASSFVGGTSGAYEQYF.

V and J are TRBV29-1 and TRBJ2-7, with 7 nucleotides matching TRBD1. The CDR3 extends over 11 amino acids. Trimming cost V 3 bases and J 5 bases; bases outside gene matches: 1. Germline loops: CDR1 SQVTM, CDR2 ANQGSEA. The CDR3 here is CSVETGNEQYF. The CDR3 nucleotides read TGCAGCGTTGAGACAGGGAACGAGCAGTACTTC.

The gene calls are TRBV11-1 and TRBJ2-3; the D gene is possibly TRBD1 (5 bases). CDR3 length equals 15 residues. The germline V and J ends were trimmed by 6 bases and 0 bases, with 13 bases remaining between them. Germline CDR1 SGHAT, CDR2 FQDESV (reference sequence). This CDR3 reads CASSLRGLSTDTQYF. In DNA, the CDR3 is TGTGCCAGCAGTCTTAGGGGCCTGAGCACAGATACGCAGTATTTT.

The genes are TRBV11-3 and TRBJ2-1; 7 positions agree with TRBD2. The ends lost 4 bases at V and 10 bases at J; junction bases unmatched: 16. Per germline, CDR1 SGHNT and CDR2 YENEEA. This CDR3 region has 16 residues. The CDR3 loop reads CASSSSGTTYPGEQFF. In DNA form, the CDR3 reads TGTGCCAGCAGCTCCTCCGGGACTACCTACCCAGGGGAGCAGTTCTTC. Variable domain in full (rest from reference TRBV11-3 and TRBJ2-1): EAGVVQSPRYKIIEKKQPVAFWCNPISGHNTLYWYLQNLGQGPELLIRYENEEAVDDSQLPKDRFSAERLKGVDSTLKIQPAELGDSAVYLCASSSSGTTYPGEQFFGPGTRLTVL.

The chain couples TRBV7-2 to TRBJ1-2, with TRBD1 identical over 9 bases. V was clipped by 1 base and J by 3 bases; unmatched bases: 6. Germline CDR1 reads SGHTA; CDR2 reads FQGNSA. This CDR3 is 16 amino acids long. The CDR3 DNA reads as TGTGCCAGCAGCTTAGGAACTGGGACAGGGCACTATGGCTACACCTTC. Translating it yields CASSLGTGTGHYGYTF.

Only a few counts were recorded for this clonotype. This chain connects TRBV5-6 to TRBJ2-4, with a tentative D call TRBD1 (5 bases). The V end lost 6 bases, the J end lost 8 bases, and 15 bases lay between the germline ends. Germline V lookup: CDR1 SGHDT, CDR2 YYEEEE. The CDR3 totals 13 residues. In nucleotides, the CDR3 is TGTGCCAGCACCGTCCGAACAGGCGACATTCAGTACTTC. As protein: CASTVRTGDIQYF.

The chain is built from TRBV5-6 and TRBJ2-7; TRBD1 aligns across 7 bases. The CDR3 is 15 residues long. Germline assignment: CDR1 SGHDT and CDR2 YYEEEE. V shed 3 bases and J 0 bases; nucleotides not matched to a gene: 6. CDR3 in DNA: TGTGCCAGCAGCTCGGCGACAGGGAGCTCCTACGAGCAGTACTTC. It codes for CASSSATGSSYEQYF.

This clonotype was detected only a few times. The chain employs TRBV6-5 and TRBJ1-1, with D uncertain. Germline-derived CDR1 and CDR2 are MNHEY and SVGAGI. V was cut by 0 bases and J by 11 bases, with 13 bases left in between. This CDR3 has 13 residues. CDR3 coding DNA: TGTGCCAGCAGTTACTCTAGGGCCGTGCGGGCTTTCTTT. This encodes CASSYSRAVRAFF.

This chain links TRBV12-3 or TRBV12-4 with TRBJ2-5, with 9 nucleotides matching TRBD1. V gave up 0 bases and J gave up 5 bases; unmatched junction bases: 4. This CDR3 comprises 15 residues. This chain's CDR3 is CASSLAETGGETQYF. CDR3 coding DNA: TGTGCCAGCAGTTTAGCGGAGACAGGGGGGGAGACCCAGTACTTC.

The rearrangement uses TRBV5-5 and TRBJ2-7; the D is unclear. Trimming left V 3 bases short and J 3 bases short, with 7 bases between. CDR1 and CDR2 from the germline V gene are SGHKS and YYEKEE (reference sequence). CDR3 length equals 12 residues. The CDR3 DNA reads TGTGCCAGCAGCTCGATGCACTACGAGCAGTACTTC. This sequence encodes CASSSMHYEQYF.

The table lists this clonotype with a few counts. In DNA form, the CDR3 reads TGTGCCAGCAGCGCGGGACATACTGGAAACACCATATATTTT. It specifies CASSAGHTGNTIYF. The V and J genes are TRBV9 and TRBJ1-3; a weak D match, TRBD1 (6 bases). This CDR3 comprises 14 residues. Looked up from germline, CDR1 is SGDLS and CDR2 is YYNGEE. V was pared by 3 bases and J by 2 bases, with 9 bases between.

This clonotype was counted between two and nine times. The V and J genes are TRBV5-6 and TRBJ2-1, with D possibly being TRBD1 (5 bases). This CDR3 region has 13 residues. Trimming took 4 bases from V and 4 from J, leaving 9 bases between them. In germline, CDR1 is SGHDT, CDR2 YYEEEE. The chain's CDR3 is CASSTTVYNEQFF. DNA of the CDR3: TGTGCCAGCAGCACGACAGTTTACAATGAGCAGTTCTTC.

The chain recombines TRBV5-1 with TRBJ2-7; 14 bases align to TRBD2. The germline CDR1 and CDR2 sequences are SGHRS and YFSETQ. V lost 4 bases to trimming and J lost 0 bases; unmatched junction nucleotides: 9. This CDR3 is 18 amino acids long. As DNA, the CDR3 is TGCGCCAGCAGCGGTAGGGGACTAGCGGGGGCCCGCTCCTACGAGCAGTACTTC. It yields the protein CASSGRGLAGARSYEQYF.

A few counts support this clonotype. This chain uses TRBV20-1 with TRBJ2-3; D gene uncertain. This CDR3 region has 15 residues. Trimming left V 5 bases short and J 0 bases short, with 15 bases between. Germline V gene data show CDR1 as DFQATT and CDR2 as SNEGSKA (reference sequence). CDR3 loop: CSASTGPQSTDTQYF. For the CDR3, the DNA is TGCAGTGCTTCGACCGGGCCCCAGAGCACAGATACGCAGTATTTT.

The rearrangement joins TRBV10-3 to TRBJ1-5; D unresolved. V was pared by 0 bases and J by 11 bases, with 11 bases between. The germline V gene has CDR1 ENHRY and CDR2 SYGVKD. The CDR3 runs to 13 residues. The DNA of the CDR3 is TGTGCCATCAGTGAGTCGAGTTTCACGTCCCAGCATTTT. Encoded protein: CAISESSFTSQHF.

This clonotype was counted between two and nine times. The CDR3, as DNA: TGTGCCACCAGTGATTCCAGACAGGGTGTTGAGACCCAGTACTTC. This encodes CATSDSRQGVETQYF. The chain is built from TRBV24-1 and TRBJ2-5; 7 bases match TRBD1. Trimming at V came to 2 bases and at J to 5 bases, leaving 7 bases not matched to a gene. In germline, CDR1 is KGHDR, CDR2 SFDVKD. This CDR3 comprises 15 residues.

This clonotype was observed a handful of times. The rearrangement uses TRBV12-3 or TRBV12-4 and TRBJ1-1, with a possible D match to TRBD1 (5 bases). CDR3 length equals 14 residues. V was trimmed by 3 bases and J by 4 bases, leaving 12 bases between them. CDR3 nucleotides: TGTGCCAGCAGTTTCCGACAGAGGTCCACTGAAGCTTTCTTT. It specifies CASSFRQRSTEAFF.

The gene calls are TRBV5-1 and TRBJ2-1; 9 nucleotides align to TRBD1. V lost 3 bases to trimming and J lost 6 bases; unmatched junction nucleotides: 7. Germline CDR1 and CDR2: SGHRS and YFSETQ. This CDR3 region has 15 residues. CDR3 residues: CASSSFPGQGNEQFF. CDR3 coding DNA: TGCGCCAGCAGCTCATTTCCGGGACAGGGCAATGAGCAGTTCTTC.